The 21 T cell receptor beta chains presented below share a single source sample, sequenced in a study of blood T cells in healthy people across ages. With a J-beta primer mix and a sample-barcoded 5' primer, a second PCR ran roughly 6 to 11 cycles. One entry per CDR3 protein results from TCRdb running MiXCR on the 5' RACE reads. The repertoire consists of more than 750,000 distinct CDR3 sequences, with under 35% occurring once and the leading ten covering roughly 10%. These data also formed part of another study, on T cells of mothers and their children.

The sequencing sample was made of blood. All receptors come from a woman aged 40 to 50 in good health.

V usage is TRBV2 and J usage is TRBJ2-1, with 9 bases lining up with TRBD1. Germline CDR1 SNHLY, CDR2 FYNNEI. With 6 bases clipped from V and 2 bases from J, the junction kept 5 bases outside the gene matches. This CDR3 has 15 amino acids. The CDR3, as DNA: TGTGCCAGCAGACAACAGGGGGCCACCTACAATGAGCAGTTCTTC. As protein: CASRQQGATYNEQFF.

The rearrangement joins TRBV6-2 or TRBV6-3 to TRBJ2-1; D may be TRBD2 (6 bases). The V gene's germline CDR1 is MNHEY and CDR2 SVGEGT. The germline V and J ends were trimmed by 0 bases and 10 bases, with 19 bases remaining between them. This CDR3 region has 16 residues. CDR3 sequence reads: CASSYSISGAAGEQFF. The DNA of the CDR3 is TGTGCCAGCAGTTACTCGATATCCGGGGCTGCGGGGGAGCAGTTCTTC.

The genes are TRBV7-8 and TRBJ2-5; maybe TRBD2 (7 bases). Germline CDR1 reads SGHVS; CDR2 reads FQNEAQ. The V end lost 1 base, the J end lost 5 bases, and 20 bases lay between the germline ends. This CDR3 has 17 amino acids. CDR3 nucleotide sequence: TGTGCCAGCAGCTTAGGGGGGGGGCGAGTTACTGTGGAGACCCAGTACTTC. It is translated as CASSLGGGRVTVETQYF.

The V and J genes are TRBV4-2 and TRBJ2-2, with D possibly being TRBD1 or TRBD2 (6 bases each). Germline loops: CDR1 LGHNA, CDR2 YNFKEQ. This CDR3 comprises 17 residues. Trimming cost V 0 bases and J 6 bases, with 17 bases left between them. The CDR3, as DNA: TGTGCCAGCAGCCAAGATCTGGTGGGGGGCCTGGCCGGGGAGCTGTTTTTT. Protein sequence: CASSQDLVGGLAGELFF.

This clonotype has more than one count but fewer than ten. The chain employs TRBV20-1 and TRBJ2-5, with 10 bases aligning to TRBD1. Unmatched junction bases numbered 8, after V lost 0 bases and J lost 7 bases. The germline V gene has CDR1 DFQATT and CDR2 SNEGSKA (reference sequence). The CDR3 spans 15 residues. CDR3 sequence: CSARDFGTGAPTQYF. The CDR3 bases are TGCAGTGCTAGAGATTTTGGGACAGGGGCCCCGACCCAGTACTTC.

This clonotype was recorded at least ten times. V is TRBV6-2 or TRBV6-3 and J is TRBJ2-7; TRBD1 matches at 8 bases. Unmatched junction bases numbered 6, after V lost 4 bases and J lost 4 bases. The germline V gene has CDR1 MNHEY and CDR2 SVGEGT. This CDR3 is built from 14 residues. CDR3 nucleotides: TGTGCCAGCAGTTTGGGACAGGTAAAGTACGAGCAGTACTTC. As protein: CASSLGQVKYEQYF.

This clonotype was observed a few times. J is TRBJ2-1 and V is TRBV7-8; perhaps TRBD1 as D (5 bases). CDR3 length: 16 residues. Trimming cost V 5 bases and J 4 bases, with 18 bases left between them. The germline V gene has CDR1 SGHVS and CDR2 FQNEAQ. The CDR3 region is CASSDMTVTNYNEQFF. The CDR3 DNA follows: TGTGCCAGCAGCGACATGACAGTGACAAATTACAATGAGCAGTTCTTC.

This clonotype was observed a few times. V gene TRBV30 combines with J gene TRBJ2-4; tentatively, D is TRBD1 (5 bases). Trimming removed 2 bases from V and 13 bases from J, with 27 bases in between. CDR3 length: 16 residues. Germline-derived CDR1 and CDR2 are GTSNPN and SVGIG (reference sequence). The CDR3 region is CAWSTKDDSWILEQYF. In DNA form, the CDR3 reads TGTGCCTGGAGTACGAAAGACGACAGCTGGATCTTGGAGCAGTACTTC.

This clonotype was detected many times. J is TRBJ2-3 and V is TRBV3-1; D is undetermined. Germline CDR1 LGHDT, CDR2 YNNKEL (reference sequence). CDR3 size: 11 residues. V was clipped by 8 bases and J by 4 bases, with 7 bases between them. CDR3 amino acids: CASGVADTQYF. CDR3 sequence (DNA): TGTGCCAGCGGTGTCGCAGATACGCAGTATTTT.

The J gene is TRBJ2-4, the V gene TRBV2, with TRBD2 as a possible D gene (6 bases). The germline gives CDR1 SNHLY, CDR2 FYNNEI. The CDR3 runs 16 residues. Trimming shortened V by 10 bases and J by 0 bases, and 19 bases separated the two germline ends. CDR3 sequence reads: CATEGGKPRAKNIQYF. In DNA form, the CDR3 reads TGTGCCACCGAAGGAGGGAAGCCGAGAGCCAAAAACATTCAGTACTTC.

This clonotype was found a few times. The rearrangement links TRBV28 to TRBJ1-2; no reliable D call. The germline V and J ends were trimmed by 4 bases and 0 bases, with 6 bases remaining between them. This CDR3 comprises 13 residues. Germline CDR1 is MDHEN and CDR2 is SYDVKM. The CDR3 loop reads CASSYSTNYGYTF. In nucleotides, the CDR3 is TGTGCCAGCAGTTACTCTACTAACTATGGCTACACCTTC.

Comments on this clonotype: At one end the junction does not follow the germline gene, possibly because of a read error. This chain uses TRBV28 with TRBJ2-7, with 7 positions matching TRBD1. The germline gives CDR1 MDHEN, CDR2 SYDVKM. The CDR3 runs 11 residues. CDR3 DNA sequence: TGTGCCAGCAGTACAGGGGTCGAGCAGGACTTC. This encodes CASSTGVEQDF.

This clonotype has a handful of counts. The gene calls are TRBV29-1 and TRBJ2-1; TRBD1 matches 11 bases. Germline CDR1 reads SQVTM; CDR2 reads ANQGSEA. Unmatched junction bases numbered 8, after V lost 3 bases and J lost 7 bases. The CDR3 consists of 15 residues. The CDR3 loop reads CSVEGGDRGLNEQFF. The CDR3 DNA follows: TGCAGCGTTGAGGGGGGGGACAGGGGGTTGAATGAGCAGTTCTTC.

In its sample, this clonotype was seen a few times. The CDR3 nucleotides read TGTGCCAGCAGCTTAGCGGGCAGGGCCTCTGAAAAACTGTTTTTT. The encoded protein is CASSLAGRASEKLFF. The chain carries TRBV7-9 and TRBJ1-4; TRBD1 is a possible D gene (5 bases). Germline-derived CDR1 and CDR2 are SEHNR and FQNEAQ (reference sequence). Trimming removed 0 bases from V and 7 bases from J, with 12 bases in between. The CDR3 has 15 amino acids.

The V gene is TRBV12-3 or TRBV12-4, the J gene TRBJ2-1, with 7 bases lining up with TRBD2. J was trimmed by 6 bases and V by 6 bases; bases with no gene match: 8. The CDR3 is 14 residues long. CDR3 in DNA: TGTGCCAGCAGGGACGAGACTAGCCGCAATGAGCAGTTCTTC. This codes for CASRDETSRNEQFF.

The genes are TRBV5-1 and TRBJ1-2; D is unclear. CDR3 size: 13 residues. Trimming removed 2 bases at V and 3 bases at J, with 8 bases between. CDR1 and CDR2 from the germline V gene are SGHRS and YFSETQ. The CDR3 sequence is CASSFQADYGYTF. For the CDR3, the DNA is TGCGCCAGCAGCTTTCAAGCGGACTATGGCTACACCTTC.

This clonotype came up many times. The chain has TRBV12-3 or TRBV12-4 and TRBJ2-3; 8 nucleotides align to TRBD2. This CDR3 is 12 amino acids long. Trimming cost V 6 bases and J 10 bases; bases outside gene matches: 6. CDR3 amino acids: CASSAPGGAQYF. CDR3 coding DNA: TGTGCCAGCAGCGCCCCCGGGGGGGCGCAGTATTTT.

For this clonotype: At one of its ends the junction is not consistent with the germline gene, which may arise from a read error. The chain has TRBV24-1 and TRBJ1-1, with 7 bases that match TRBD1. CDR1 and CDR2 (germline): KGHDR, SFDVKD. The CDR3 covers 15 residues. The DNA of the CDR3 is TGTGCCACCGAATCTACCGGGACAGTGAACACTGGAGCTTTCTTT. It codes for CATESTGTVNTGAFF.

The V gene is TRBV28, the J gene TRBJ2-4, with a tentative D call TRBD2 (7 bases). There are 12 residues in the CDR3. The germline V gene encodes CDR1 MDHEN and CDR2 SYDVKM. V lost 4 bases, J lost 11 bases, and 12 bases lay in between. CDR3 sequence: CASSYVGGVQYF. The CDR3 DNA is TGTGCCAGCAGTTACGTAGGGGGGGTTCAGTACTTC.

This clonotype came up a few times. The J gene is TRBJ2-2, the V gene TRBV5-1; D may correspond to TRBD1 or TRBD2 (5 bases each). Per the germline V gene, CDR1 is SGHRS and CDR2 is YFSETQ. CDR3 length: 16 residues. V lost 2 bases, J lost 2 bases, and 13 bases lay in between. The CDR3 reads CASSFVRGLNTGELFF. The CDR3 DNA reads as TGCGCCAGCAGCTTCGTTCGGGGCCTAAACACCGGGGAGCTGTTTTTT.

This chain links TRBV5-1 with TRBJ2-5; maybe TRBD2 (6 bases). With the DNA end fitting TRBJ2-7 better, the J assignment may be wrong. Looked up from germline, CDR1 is SGHRS and CDR2 is YFSETQ. The CDR3 totals 15 residues. In DNA form, the CDR3 reads TGCGCCAGCAGCTTGGTCTCGGGGGAGACGTACGAGCAGTACTTC. Translated: CASSLVSGETYEQYF.